This TCR beta chain was identified in a study of blood T cells in healthy people across ages (dated by TCRdb to about 2015). In terms of the full investigation: In model experiments, template switching captured about one uniquely barcoded TCR beta cDNA molecule for every two T cells. Two additional independent replicas of 1 million unique cDNA reads from the same blood draw were analyzed for two donors (one aged 18 to 29 and one aged 80 or older). Donors of different ages were randomly distributed across sequencing lanes to avoid experimental bias. Donors were grouped into four age groups: young (average roughly 15 years), middle-aged (under 40), aged (around 60) and long-lived (around 80). Using deep sequencing normalized with unique cDNA molecular identifiers, the study measured how TCR beta repertoire diversity changes with age. Overall results and qualifications from the work: The long-lived group showed more naive CD4+ T cells, fewer expanded clones and increased TCR diversity than the aged group, suggesting age selection. Total diversity estimates from one million sequenced T cells were considered lower bounds and underestimates. A strong correlation was found between observed TCR beta diversity and the percentage of naive T cells measured by flow cytometry. As age increased, observed TCR beta diversity per million T cells dropped in a roughly linear way, and a significant reduction was already evident by age 40. Donor CMV infection status was unknown, potentially confounding age-related changes in expanded clonotypes. Since profiling was done on bulk unsorted PBMCs, naive and antigen-experienced compartments could not be conclusively compared.

From a lookup of the germline V gene (reference sequence), CDR1 and CDR2 are LNHDA and SQIVND. Including cysteine and phenylalanine, the CDR3 has 13 amino acids. The entry retains the CDR3 DNA only, 39 bases that are in frame from base 1. Here V drops 10 bases and J drops 0 bases, and the junction holds 4 bases not matched to any gene. Systemically healthy Caucasian individuals from Russia, approximately 39 in total and aged about 6 to 95 years, were included as donors. Each donor gave 8.5 to 10 milliliters of peripheral blood, collected into EDTA-treated Vacutainer tubes. Ficoll-Paque density-gradient centrifugation was used to isolate PBMCs, with at least 6.5 million per sample. Trizol reagent was used to extract total RNA from the PBMCs, yielding at least 6 micrograms per sample. For every donor, an aliquot of PBMCs went through flow cytometry to measure the percentages of naive CD45RAhigh/CD27high T cells.

The library came from 5' RACE. These reads were obtained on an Illumina HiSeq 2500. A second roughly 6 to 12 cycle PCR used a sample-barcoded 5' primer and a J-beta primer mix. A unique molecular identifier was introduced onto each TCR beta cDNA molecule by a template-switch 5' adaptor carrying 12 random nucleotides. At least 3 million CDR3-containing paired-end reads were obtained from each sample. All of the RNA was converted into first-strand cDNA using the Mint cDNA synthesis kit, with a TRBC-specific oligonucleotide serving as the primer. After uracil-DNA glycosylase treatment, a first 18-cycle PCR used universal primers M1SS and BC2_uni_R on all cDNA. In the paper's pipeline: Normalization of each sample was performed by random selection of 1 million high-quality reads, each carrying a distinct molecular identifier. Reads sharing molecular identifiers were discarded rather than binned into consensus sequences. MiTCR, run with a Q25 quality threshold and the strictest error-elimination algorithm, handled CDR3 identification, clonotype clustering and error correction. Lower-bound total TCR beta diversity was estimated with a nonparametric unseen species model using Euler transformation. Using fastp at Q25 and MiXCR, TCRdb reprocessed the public reads and kept productive beta chains. CDR3 protein sequences are deduplicated, and each keeps its most common genes and DNA. Clone size and V and J calls follow TCRdb, not the original study. The sample has hundreds of thousands of distinct CDR3 sequences on record, 55% to 75% of them singletons. The top ten clones comprise about 20% of the sample.

On this clonotype: Its antigen is unknown. Base quality data are lacking; no much larger clone is found one base away.

The TCR comes from a man younger than 40 in good health. Specimen: blood. The rearranged chain carries TRBV19 and TRBJ1-1; the central 8 bases match TRBD1. The CDR3 corresponds to CATQDRVNTEAFF. The bases are TGTGCCACCCAGGACAGGGTGAACACTGAAGCTTTCTTT.